This T cell receptor (beta chain) was documented in a study of blood T cell repertoires in COVID-19 (dated by TCRdb to 2019 to 2021). In the study overall: Samples from collaborators originated in the United States, Italy and Spain and spanned both the acute and convalescent phases of COVID-19. The material from the prospective study consisted of cDNA or gDNA derived from T cells, B-cell-depleted T cells, or PBMCs. The dataset comprised deeply sampled blood TCRbeta repertoires from subjects exposed to, actively infected with, or recovered from COVID-19. A freely available public database, intended as a resource for researchers studying the immune response to SARS-CoV-2, is where the repertoires were released. The samples were drawn from the first 160 participants of the ongoing ImmuneRACE study and from over 950 subjects provided by 6 global collaborators. Nearly every sample came with metadata listing a de-identified subject ID, COVID-19 status, age in years and sex. Where HLA class I and class II types were available, the types were taken from metadata supplied by the sample provider, not from assay-based typing. Here is what the overall study found, with its caveats: The quantity of clinical and demographic metadata differed by source and by participant and was supplied without curation.

From a lookup of the germline V gene (reference sequence), CDR1 and CDR2 are MNHEY and SMNVEV. The CDR3 runs 19 residues from the cysteine to the phenylalanine. The kept DNA is CDR3 alone, 57 bases in frame from the first base. V and J are trimmed by 5 bases and 9 bases, and the gene matches miss 18 bases of the junction. Collaborating institutions collected whole blood in K2EDTA tubes following their own protocols. For TCRbeta analysis, collaborators shipped samples in one of three forms: frozen whole blood, isolated PBMCs, or DNA extracted from either of those sample types. In the case of this clone: The antigen it recognizes is unknown. The sample holds no much larger clone one base away, and base qualities are not on file.

TCRbeta CDR3 regions were amplified from genomic DNA using the immunoSEQ Assay, a bias-controlled multiplex PCR. The paper's processing steps were these. Within the assay, amplification of reference gene primers was used to estimate how many nucleated cells each sample contained. Sequence reads were collapsed and filtered to measure the absolute abundance of every unique TCRbeta CDR3 rearrangement. For each sample, productive Simpson clonality was calculated as the square root of Simpson's diversity index across productive rearrangements. Not all clones reach the TCRdb copy of this immuneACCESS table, which keeps in-frame sequences only. Checked studies attribute under half of the gap to unresolved V genes and leave the rest unexplained. V, J and clone size are taken as reported in that table, and D and trimming were inferred from the DNA itself. This sample lists tens of thousands of clones; approximately 93% were detected once. Of the sample, under 4% falls within the top ten clones.

Sequencing was carried out using peripheral blood. This TCR was recovered from a man in his sixties with acute or convalescent COVID-19. The V and J genes are TRBV27 and TRBJ2-1, and 14 junctional nucleotides match TRBD2. Read as DNA, the sequence is TGTGCCAGCAGTCCAACCCTTTATAGACTAGCGGGAGGGGTAGGTGAGCAGTTCTTC. Protein translation: CASSPTLYRLAGGVGEQFF.